The 19 T cell receptor beta chains presented below share a single source sample, sequenced in a study of brain T cells in children with intractable seizures. TCRdb's table, derived via immunoSEQ multiplex PCR, lists solely in-frame clones and lacks some. The table records about 76,000 clones, 90% to 95% of them present only once. The source was peripheral blood, collected at surgery. These TCRs come from a boy younger than two with tuberous sclerosis and intractable seizures.

The chain has TRBV30 and TRBJ1-2; TRBD1 is a possible D gene (5 bases). Germline lookup yields CDR1 GTSNPN and CDR2 SVGIG (reference sequence). With 2 bases removed from V and 6 bases from J, the gap between germline ends came to 19 bases. The CDR3 spans 15 residues. DNA for the CDR3: TGTGCCTGGAGTTACAGCAGGGAGAACTCTGATGGCTACACCTTC. The encoded protein is CAWSYSRENSDGYTF.

The J gene is TRBJ2-2, the V gene TRBV27; unclear D gene. Deletions cut 0 bases from V and 4 bases from J, with 3 bases between. Per the germline V gene, CDR1 is MNHEY and CDR2 is SMNVEV (reference sequence). This CDR3 is built from 13 residues. The CDR3 sequence is CASSLSVTGELFF. The DNA for the CDR3 is TGTGCCAGCAGTTTATCGGTCACCGGGGAGCTGTTTTTT.

The V call is TRBV9, the J call TRBJ2-7, with a tentative D call TRBD1 (5 bases). From germline, CDR1 is SGDLS and CDR2 YYNGEE. V dropped 0 bases and J dropped 5 bases, with 15 bases sitting between them. The CDR3 spans 15 residues. CDR3 coding DNA: TGTGCCAGCAGCGTAGGGGCAGGGAAGGACGACGAGCAGTACTTC. It yields the protein CASSVGAGKDDEQYF.

V gene TRBV27 combines with J gene TRBJ2-1; D gene uncertain. The germline V gene has CDR1 MNHEY and CDR2 SMNVEV (reference sequence). V was cut by 6 bases and J by 4 bases, with 7 bases left in between. The CDR3 spans 12 residues. The CDR3 spells CASRFGYNEQFF. The CDR3, as DNA: TGTGCCAGCAGGTTTGGGTACAATGAGCAGTTCTTC.

CDR3 sequence (DNA): TGTGCCAGCAGTTACCACTCTGGACAGGGGGCTAAGGAGCAGTACTTC. Translation gives CASSYHSGQGAKEQYF. The V and J genes are TRBV6-5 and TRBJ2-7, with TRBD1 matching 11 bases. CDR3 length: 16 residues. V lost 2 bases and J lost 7; bases outside the gene matches: 10. From germline, CDR1 is MNHEY and CDR2 SVGAGI.

This clone was recorded a few times. CDR3 DNA: TGCGCCAGCAGCTTAGACAGGTTGTACTACGAGCAGTACTTC. It is translated as CASSLDRLYYEQYF. The genes are TRBV5-1 and TRBJ2-7; a weak D match, TRBD1 (6 bases). This CDR3 is 14 amino acids long. Trimming shortened V by 2 bases and J by 3 bases, and 12 bases separated the two germline ends. Germline V gene sequence: CDR1 SGHRS, CDR2 YFSETQ.

This clone has only one observation. J is TRBJ2-7 and V is TRBV10-3; D tentatively reads TRBD1 or TRBD2 (5 bases each). The CDR3 runs to 13 residues. V was trimmed by 5 bases and J by 0 bases, leaving 8 bases between them. Germline-derived CDR1 and CDR2 are ENHRY and SYGVKD. CDR3 nucleotides: TGTGCCATCAGTTGGGACGACTCCTACGAGCAGTACTTC. Its translation is CAISWDDSYEQYF.

This clone was recorded only once. The rearrangement links TRBV9 to TRBJ2-5; perhaps TRBD1 as D (6 bases). V was trimmed by 3 bases and J by 5 bases, leaving 20 bases between them. This CDR3 spans 16 amino acids. The V gene's germline CDR1 is SGDLS and CDR2 YYNGEE. CDR3 in DNA: TGTGCCAGCAGCGCCACAGGGAATACAATTCAGGAGACCCAGTACTTC. It encodes CASSATGNTIQETQYF.

The V and J genes are TRBV5-8 and TRBJ1-5, with D possibly matching TRBD1 (5 bases). CDR1 is SGHTS and CDR2 is YDEGEE in the germline V gene. V lost 2 bases and J 8 bases, leaving 11 bases between the germline ends. The CDR3 runs to 13 residues. This CDR3 reads CASSFREWEPQHF. The CDR3 coding sequence is TGTGCCAGCAGCTTCAGGGAGTGGGAGCCCCAGCATTTT.

The sample holds a few counts of this clone. The J gene is TRBJ2-7, the V gene TRBV4-1, with a possible D match to TRBD1 (6 bases). Germline V gene data show CDR1 as MGHRA and CDR2 as YSYEKL. Deletions cut 3 bases from V and 2 bases from J, with 14 bases between. The CDR3 is 15 residues long. Written as DNA, the CDR3 is TGCGCCAGCAGCCATAACAGGGTAGCTACCTACGAGCAGTACTTC. Translated, it gives CASSHNRVATYEQYF.

The chain recombines TRBV19 with TRBJ2-1, with unresolved D. Germline CDR1 reads LNHDA; CDR2 reads SQIVND (reference sequence). The CDR3 loop spans 13 amino acids. V was cut by 9 bases and J by 5 bases, with 14 bases left in between. Here the CDR3 reads CARKLDRDNEQFF. Here the CDR3 DNA reads TGTGCCAGAAAGCTCGACCGCGACAATGAGCAGTTCTTC.

The chain joins TRBV13 to TRBJ1-6; D remains unclear. Deletions cut 1 base from V and 0 bases from J, with 7 bases between. Germline V CDR1 and CDR2: PRHDT, FYEKMQ (reference sequence). This CDR3 is 16 amino acids long. The CDR3 coding sequence is TGTGCCAGCAGCTTAGCTTACGACTCCTATAATTCACCCCTCCACTTT. As protein: CASSLAYDSYNSPLHF.

This chain connects TRBV6-1 to TRBJ2-1; TRBD2 agrees at 10 bases. Germline CDR1 reads MNHNS; CDR2 reads SASEGT. The CDR3 contains 16 residues. V shed 2 bases and J 1 base; nucleotides not matched to a gene: 2. The CDR3 protein is CASSEQAGGSYNEQFF. The CDR3 nucleotides are TGTGCCAGCAGTGAACAAGCGGGAGGGTCCTACAATGAGCAGTTCTTC.

CDR3 sequence reads: CASSKDSGRAAYNEQFF. The CDR3 coding sequence is TGTGCCAGCAGTAAAGATAGCGGGAGGGCAGCCTACAATGAGCAGTTCTTC. The chain combines TRBV6-1 with TRBJ2-1; 11 bases are a match to TRBD2. Losses at the gene ends were 5 bases for V and 2 bases for J; bases not matched to a gene: 8. CDR1 and CDR2 from the germline V gene are MNHNS and SASEGT. This CDR3 is 17 amino acids long.

This CDR3 is CASSLYGTSGVYNEQFF. The CDR3 region has the DNA TGTGCCAGCAGTTTATACGGGACTAGCGGGGTCTACAATGAGCAGTTCTTC. This chain connects TRBV28 to TRBJ2-1, with 13 bases lining up with TRBD2. This CDR3 is built from 17 residues. V gave up 1 base and J gave up 3 bases; unmatched junction bases: 3. Per germline, CDR1 MDHEN and CDR2 SYDVKM.

CDR3: CASSQEGMAGGQETQYF. The CDR3 coding sequence is TGCGCCAGCAGCCAAGAGGGTATGGCGGGGGGACAGGAGACCCAGTACTTC. The chain has TRBV4-1 and TRBJ2-5; perhaps TRBD2 as D (8 bases). Per the germline V gene, CDR1 is MGHRA and CDR2 is YSYEKL. V was pared by 0 bases and J by 5 bases, with 19 bases between. The CDR3 has 17 residues.

The CDR3 region is CASSRGPNTGELFF. The CDR3 coding sequence is TGTGCCAGTAGTAGGGGGCCGAACACCGGGGAGCTGTTTTTT. V is TRBV19 and J is TRBJ2-2; tentatively, D is TRBD1 (6 bases). CDR3 length: 14 residues. Germline V CDR1 and CDR2: LNHDA, SQIVND (reference sequence). V lost 4 bases to trimming and J lost 0 bases, with 6 bases between them.

The rearrangement uses TRBV4-1 and TRBJ2-2; 7 bases line up with TRBD2. Per the germline V gene, CDR1 is MGHRA and CDR2 is YSYEKL. The CDR3 is 17 amino acids. J gave up 0 bases and V 4 bases, and 8 bases lay outside the gene matches. For the CDR3, the DNA is TGCGCCAGCAGCCCCCCATGGGGGGGGGCGAACACCGGGGAGCTGTTTTTT. It specifies CASSPPWGGANTGELFF.

The V and J genes are TRBV4-1 and TRBJ2-7; 9 positions agree with TRBD1. Looked up from germline, CDR1 is MGHRA and CDR2 is YSYEKL. CDR3 length: 14 residues. The junction had 6 bases not matched to a gene; V was cut back by 5 bases and J by 4 bases. Here the CDR3 DNA reads TGCGCCAGCAGCGCCCCGGGACAGGGATACGAGCAGTACTTC. Its translation is CASSAPGQGYEQYF.